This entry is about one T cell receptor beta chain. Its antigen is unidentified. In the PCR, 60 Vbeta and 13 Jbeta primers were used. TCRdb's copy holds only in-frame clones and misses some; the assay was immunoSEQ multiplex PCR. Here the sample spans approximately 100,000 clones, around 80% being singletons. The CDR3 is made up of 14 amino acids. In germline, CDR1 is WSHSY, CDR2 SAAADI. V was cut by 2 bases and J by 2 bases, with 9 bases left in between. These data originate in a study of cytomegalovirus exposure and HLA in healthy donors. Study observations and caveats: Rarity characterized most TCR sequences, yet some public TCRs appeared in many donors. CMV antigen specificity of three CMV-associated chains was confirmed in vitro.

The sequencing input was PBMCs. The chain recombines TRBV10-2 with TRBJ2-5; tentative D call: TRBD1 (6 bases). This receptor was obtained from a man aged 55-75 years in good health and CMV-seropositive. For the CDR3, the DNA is TGCGCCAGCAGTGAGAAGCAGGGGCAAGAGACCCAGTACTTC. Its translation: CASSEKQGQETQYF.